These T cell receptor beta chains were read from a single sample in a study of blood T cell repertoires in COVID-19. TCRdb keeps only in-frame clones here, not all; method: immunoSEQ multiplex PCR. The sample includes roughly 160,000 clones, approximately 80% of them seen just once. Material for sequencing was PBMCs or T cells enriched from blood (not recorded which). The source is a man aged 45 to 65 who had recovered from COVID-19. Each CDR3 is given with its conserved first and last residue. Fields, in order: J gene, D gene, clone size, V gene, CDR3 protein, CDR3 DNA. A D gene is named only where the DNA matches it firmly. For some rows the clone size is stated as once, few or many, or as a class when expanded; others skip it.

>TRBJ2-2|TRBD1|NA|TRBV11-3
CASSLDPGQGFTGELFF
TGTGCCAGCAGCTTAGACCCGGGACAGGGGTTCACCGGGGAGCTGTTTTTT
>TRBJ1-6|NA|NA|TRBV5-4
CASSPGGGSSYNSPLHF
TGTGCCAGCAGCCCCGGGGGGGGGAGCTCCTATAATTCACCCCTCCACTTT
>TRBJ1-1|TRBD1|NA|TRBV9
CASSVAGTGLPEAFF
TGTGCCAGCAGCGTAGCAGGGACAGGGCTACCTGAAGCTTTCTTT
>TRBJ1-5|NA|NA|TRBV6-5
CASSYSFQGNQPQHF
TGTGCCAGCAGTTACTCTTTCCAGGGCAATCAGCCCCAGCATTTT
>TRBJ2-1|NA|NA|TRBV10-1
CASRGRSPQRAYNEQFF
TGCGCCAGCAGGGGACGGAGTCCCCAGCGGGCCTACAATGAGCAGTTCTTC
>TRBJ2-1|NA|NA|TRBV12-3/TRBV12-4
CASSSSVNEQFF
TGTGCCAGCAGTTCGTCGGTGAATGAGCAGTTCTTC
>TRBJ1-5|NA|few|TRBV3-1/TRBV3-2
CASSQRVRGGEGQPQHF
TGTGCCAGCAGCCAAAGGGTTCGGGGAGGCGAGGGTCAGCCCCAGCATTTT
>TRBJ2-1|NA|NA|TRBV11-3
CASSNGGDLGYEQFF
TGTGCCAGCAGCAATGGCGGGGATTTAGGATATGAGCAGTTCTTC
>TRBJ2-3|NA|NA|TRBV6-4
CASSLEAGDTQYF
TGTGCCAGCAGTCTCGAGGCTGGAGATACGCAGTATTTT
>TRBJ1-3|TRBD1|NA|TRBV12-5
CASGLGRGPGQGESGNTIYF
TGTGCTAGTGGTTTGGGTCGAGGACCGGGACAGGGGGAATCCGGAAACACCATATATTTT
>TRBJ2-7|NA|many|TRBV11-2
CASSLRQIEQYF
TGTGCCAGCAGCTTGCGACAAATAGAGCAGTACTTC
>TRBJ2-6|NA|NA|TRBV27
CATKSVGANVLTF
TGTGCCACCAAATCGGTCGGGGCCAACGTCCTGACTTTC
>TRBJ2-5|TRBD1|NA|TRBV27
CASSGTETQETQYF
TGTGCCAGCAGTGGGACAGAGACACAAGAGACCCAGTACTTC
>TRBJ1-4|NA|once|TRBV19
CASSIGGLANEKLFF
TGTGCCAGTAGTATTGGGGGCCTGGCTAATGAAAAACTGTTTTTT
>TRBJ2-2|TRBD1|NA|TRBV11-2
CASSTLTGAGELFF
TGTGCCAGCAGCACCCTGACAGGGGCCGGGGAGCTGTTTTTT
>TRBJ2-2|TRBD1|NA|TRBV3-1/TRBV3-2
CASSQGTGVKTGELFF
TGTGCCAGCAGCCAAGGGACAGGGGTAAAGACCGGGGAGCTGTTTTTT
>TRBJ2-5|TRBD2|few|TRBV18
CASSPGLAGAQETQYF
TGTGCCAGCTCACCTGGACTAGCGGGGGCCCAAGAGACCCAGTACTTC
>TRBJ2-7|NA|NA|TRBV7-8
CASKNLAARDEQYF
TGTGCCAGCAAAAACCTTGCCGCGAGGGACGAGCAGTACTTC
>TRBJ1-3|TRBD1|NA|TRBV7-2
CASSSYTGGGNTIYF
TGTGCCAGCAGCTCCTACACAGGGGGTGGAAACACCATATATTTT
>TRBJ1-2|TRBD1|NA|TRBV2
CASTNSDRGRSYTF
TGTGCCAGCACGAACTCAGACAGGGGGCGGAGCTACACCTTC
>TRBJ1-1|TRBD1|NA|TRBV6-6
CASTGGYTEAFF
TGTGCCAGCACAGGGGGCTACACTGAAGCTTTCTTT
>TRBJ2-2|NA|NA|TRBV2
CASRPMRRAGGTGELFF
TGTGCCAGCAGGCCAATGAGGAGGGCAGGGGGCACCGGGGAGCTGTTTTTT
>TRBJ1-2|NA|NA|TRBV10-3
CAISEFRESYGYTF
TGTGCCATCAGTGAGTTCCGGGAGTCGTATGGCTACACCTTC
>TRBJ2-1|TRBD1|NA|TRBV5-5
CASSLAGTGLYNEQFF
TGTGCCAGCAGCTTGGCCGGGACAGGACTCTACAATGAGCAGTTCTTC
>TRBJ1-2|NA|NA|TRBV9
CASSVKAASGYGYTF
TGTGCCAGCAGCGTAAAGGCGGCCTCTGGCTATGGCTACACCTTC
>TRBJ1-1|TRBD1|NA|TRBV4-3
CASSQETGTGYPGGTEAFF
TGCGCCAGCAGCCAAGAAACCGGGACAGGATACCCAGGGGGCACTGAAGCTTTCTTT
>TRBJ2-3|NA|NA|TRBV3-1/TRBV3-2
CASSQPDSTDTQYF
TGTGCCAGCAGCCAGCCAGACTCCACAGATACGCAGTATTTT
>TRBJ2-3|NA|NA|TRBV7-2
CASSLVGVTDTQYF
TGTGCCAGCAGCTTAGTAGGGGTCACAGATACGCAGTATTTT
>TRBJ1-6|NA|NA|TRBV3-1/TRBV3-2
CASSQAQGDSPLHF
TGTGCCAGCAGCCAAGCTCAGGGTGATTCACCCCTCCACTTT
>TRBJ1-6|TRBD1|NA|TRBV5-6
CASTGTGLGSPLHF
TGTGCCAGCACCGGGACAGGTTTGGGCTCACCCCTCCACTTT
>TRBJ2-5|NA|NA|TRBV12-3/TRBV12-4
CASRTGFAETQYF
TGTGCCAGCAGGACGGGGTTTGCGGAGACCCAGTACTTC
>TRBJ1-4|TRBD1|NA|TRBV24-1
CATSDGTGGAYEKLFF
TGTGCCACCAGTGATGGGACAGGGGGCGCGTATGAAAAACTGTTTTTT
>TRBJ1-4|TRBD1|once|TRBV9
CASSPRRDSGEKLFF
TGTGCCAGCAGCCCACGGAGGGACAGTGGGGAAAAACTGTTTTTT
>TRBJ1-1|TRBD1|NA|TRBV5-1
CASSLGEQGVNTEAFF
TGCGCCAGCAGCTTGGGGGAACAGGGGGTGAACACTGAAGCTTTCTTT
>TRBJ2-7|TRBD1|NA|TRBV9
CASSRGQGVYEQYF
TGTGCCAGCAGCAGGGGACAGGGAGTCTACGAGCAGTACTTC
>TRBJ2-7|NA|many|TRBV2
CASAQGRGYEQYF
TGTGCCAGTGCGCAGGGGAGAGGATACGAGCAGTACTTC
>TRBJ1-5|NA|NA|TRBV28
CASRQRNQPQHF
TGTGCCAGCCGACAGCGTAATCAGCCCCAGCATTTT
>TRBJ1-5|NA|NA|TRBV7-8
CASSLEWQGNQPQHF
TGTGCCAGCAGCCTAGAGTGGCAAGGCAATCAGCCCCAGCATTTT
>TRBJ2-5|NA|NA|TRBV7-2
CASREAGKETQYF
TGTGCCAGCAGAGAGGCTGGAAAAGAGACCCAGTACTTC
>TRBJ1-2|NA|NA|TRBV24-1
CATSDSVGQFYGYTF
TGTGCCACCAGTGACTCCGTCGGACAGTTCTATGGCTACACCTTC
>TRBJ2-5|NA|NA|TRBV5-8
CASTLGGTQYF
TGTGCCAGCACCCTGGGAGGGACCCAGTACTTC
>TRBJ2-1|TRBD1|NA|TRBV5-6
CASSTGTGAYNEQFF
TGTGCCAGCAGCACTGGGACAGGGGCGTACAATGAGCAGTTCTTC
>TRBJ1-2|TRBD1|NA|TRBV6-5
CASSRGTGTYGYTF
TGTGCCAGCAGTCGCGGGACAGGGACCTATGGCTACACCTTC
>TRBJ1-2|TRBD1|few|TRBV10-3
CAIRPGQGDYTF
TGTGCCATCAGGCCGGGACAGGGGGACTACACCTTC
>TRBJ1-5|NA|NA|TRBV19
CASIPSPGRSNQPQHF
TGTGCCAGTATCCCCTCGCCCGGGAGGTCCAATCAGCCCCAGCATTTT
>TRBJ1-1|NA|NA|TRBV3-1/TRBV3-2
CASSQVGAATEAFF
TGTGCCAGCAGCCAAGTAGGGGCAGCCACTGAAGCTTTCTTT
>TRBJ1-1|NA|NA|TRBV19
CASSITVMNTEAFF
TGTGCCAGTAGTATAACAGTGATGAACACTGAAGCTTTCTTT
>TRBJ1-4|TRBD1|NA|TRBV6-1
CASSEGQVYEKLFF
TGTGCCAGCAGTGAGGGACAGGTGTATGAAAAACTGTTTTTT
>TRBJ2-7|TRBD1|NA|TRBV29-1
CSVGRQGDEQYF
TGCAGCGTTGGGAGACAGGGCGACGAGCAGTACTTC
>TRBJ2-7|NA|NA|TRBV19
CASREDGLSSSYEQYF
TGTGCCAGTAGGGAGGACGGACTGTCAAGCTCCTACGAGCAGTACTTC
>TRBJ1-2|NA|NA|TRBV19
CASSPRTAYYGYTF
TGTGCCAGTAGTCCCCGGACAGCCTACTATGGCTACACCTTC